In its sample, the clone carrying this TCR beta chain was seen many times. Using its own MiXCR run on the reads, TCRdb lists one record per CDR3 protein. Among approximately 260,000 distinct CDR3 sequences listed, 15% to 20% were seen once. These data are taken from a study of T cell repertoires in cytomegalovirus infection. Sequencing was done on a sample of CD8+ T cells from PBMCs. The origin of this receptor is a human donor in good health (CMV status not recorded). Some clones in this sample may be carry-over from other donors' samples.

The CDR3 protein is CASSSSGDSGYEQYF. As DNA, the CDR3 is TGTGCCAGCAGCTCGTCGGGGGACTCAGGCTACGAGCAGTACTTC. The V call is TRBV7-8, the J call TRBJ2-7; D perhaps matches TRBD2 (6 bases). The CDR3 has 15 residues. In germline, CDR1 is SGHVS, CDR2 FQNEAQ. The V gene lost 4 bases and the J gene lost 3 bases, with 16 bases spanning the gap.